This T cell receptor (beta chain) was sequenced for a study of breast tumors, draining lymph nodes, adjacent tissues. Findings and limits, study-wide: Most tumor T cells seemingly derive from lymph node, then expand in tumor.

The lymph nodes were axillary draining lymph nodes from breast cancer patients. TCRdb reanalysed the multiplex PCR reads using MiXCR and keeps one entry per CDR3 protein. This table has 150,000 to 200,000 distinct CDR3 sequences, roughly 35% appearing once. In the case of this clonotype: Its specificity is unknown.

V was shortened by 7 bases and J by 2 bases, with 12 bases between the two germline ends. CDR3 length equals 15 residues. Material: axillary lymph node tissue. The sequence derives from a female donor with breast cancer. Some clones in this sample may be carry-over from other donors' samples. The gene calls are TRBV12-3 or TRBV12-4 and TRBJ2-6; D might be TRBD2 (5 bases). For the CDR3, the DNA is TGTGCCAGCACCCCCTCCGGGACTGGGGCCAACGTCCTGACTTTC. It is translated as CASTPSGTGANVLTF.